Shown below are 21 T cell receptor beta chains from a single sample sequenced in a study of OX40 agonist ivuxolimab in advanced cancers. The protocol was immunoSEQ multiplex PCR, while the TCRdb copy is restricted to in-frame clones and leaves out a portion. The sample holds around 82,000 clones, 88% seen once. The sequences come from CD4+ or CD8+ T cells sorted from blood, collected in a trial of the OX40 agonist ivuxolimab. These receptors came from an adult with an advanced solid tumor such as melanoma, head and neck, liver or kidney cancer.

V usage is TRBV19 and J usage is TRBJ1-5; 10 nucleotides align to TRBD1. V shed 6 bases, J shed 5 bases, and the junction held 10 bases outside the gene matches. Germline CDR1 LNHDA, CDR2 SQIVND (reference sequence). The CDR3 has 16 residues. CDR3 amino acids: CASRGQGRVSDQPQHF. DNA for the CDR3: TGTGCCAGTAGGGGACAGGGGAGGGTAAGTGATCAGCCCCAGCATTTT.

This chain joins TRBV11-2 and TRBJ2-5; D is ambiguous. The CDR3 length is 12 residues. Germline-derived CDR1 and CDR2 are SGHAT and FQNNGV. V was trimmed by 2 bases and J by 1 base, leaving 2 bases between them. CDR3 DNA: TGTGCCAGCAGCTTACGCCAAGAGACCCAGTACTTC. This translates into CASSLRQETQYF.

The CDR3 DNA reads as TGCGCCAGCAGCTTGGATACAGGCAGACAAGAGACCCAGTACTTC. It yields the protein CASSLDTGRQETQYF. V gene TRBV5-1 combines with J gene TRBJ2-5, with D perhaps TRBD1 (5 bases). Germline CDR1 reads SGHRS; CDR2 reads YFSETQ. The CDR3 has 15 amino acids. V was shortened by 0 bases and J by 2 bases, with 11 bases between the two germline ends.

The chain employs TRBV5-4 and TRBJ2-7; tentatively, D is TRBD2 (5 bases). CDR1 SGHNT and CDR2 YYREEE come from the germline V gene (reference sequence). V lost 1 base and J lost 2, with 10 bases in between. There are 14 residues in the CDR3. CDR3 sequence: CASSLIGVTYEQYF. CDR3 nucleotides: TGTGCCAGCAGCTTGATCGGGGTAACCTACGAGCAGTACTTC.

The CDR3 sequence is CASSIEVRGELFF. CDR3 DNA sequence: TGTGCCAGTAGTATAGAGGTCCGAGGGGAGCTGTTTTTT. The rearrangement uses TRBV19 and TRBJ2-2; D not resolved. The CDR3 has 13 amino acids. The germline V and J ends were trimmed by 0 bases and 8 bases, with 7 bases remaining between them. The germline gives CDR1 LNHDA, CDR2 SQIVND (reference sequence).

The V gene is TRBV7-8, the J gene TRBJ2-1; 8 positions match TRBD2. The junction had 14 bases not matched to a gene; V was cut back by 4 bases and J by 3 bases. CDR1 is SGHVS and CDR2 is FQNEAQ in the germline V gene. The CDR3 has 18 amino acids. The CDR3 nucleotides are TGTGCCAGCAGCTCGGGACTAGTGGGGGGGACCAGCTACAATGAGCAGTTCTTC. Its translation is CASSSGLVGGTSYNEQFF.

The chain carries TRBV21-1 and TRBJ2-1; TRBD1 is taken as the D call from the table, unchecked against the DNA. TRBV21-1 is a pseudogene segment. This CDR3 has 14 residues. CDR3 sequence: CPRPGQGPINEQFF. The CDR3 DNA reads TGTCCTCGGCCGGGACAGGGTCCGATCAATGAGCAGTTCTTC.

This chain connects TRBV18 to TRBJ1-4; TRBD1 aligns across 10 bases. Per the germline V gene, CDR1 is KGHSH and CDR2 is LQKENI. CDR3 length: 15 amino acids. J lost 7 bases, V lost 3 bases, and 5 bases had no gene match. The CDR3 DNA reads TGTGCCAGCTCACCGGACAGGGGGAGAGGTGAAAAACTGTTTTTT. Translation: CASSPDRGRGEKLFF.

The DNA of the CDR3 is TGTGCCAGCAGCCCATTAGAGGGGGCGGGCACTGAAGCTTTCTTT. Translated, it gives CASSPLEGAGTEAFF. The genes are TRBV14 and TRBJ1-1; 7 bases agree with TRBD1. Trimming at V came to 4 bases and at J to 4 bases, leaving 9 bases not matched to a gene. The CDR3 has 15 residues. From germline, CDR1 is SGHDN and CDR2 FVKESK.

The chain has TRBV10-3 and TRBJ1-6; D gene uncertain. V lost 2 bases and J lost 8, with 10 bases in between. The germline CDR1 and CDR2 sequences are ENHRY and SYGVKD. CDR3 length equals 14 residues. For the CDR3, the DNA is TGTGCCATCAGTGAGGGCAGGTCTGATTCACCCCTCCACTTT. This sequence encodes CAISEGRSDSPLHF.

The CDR3 DNA sequence: TGTGCCAGCAGCTTAGGAATAGATTCACCCCTCCACTTT. This codes for CASSLGIDSPLHF. The V call is TRBV7-2, the J call TRBJ1-6; D unresolved. The CDR3 is 13 amino acids. V gave up 1 base and J gave up 8 bases, with 6 bases separating them. The germline CDR1 and CDR2 sequences are SGHTA and FQGNSA.

The chain has TRBV7-3 and TRBJ2-5, with D unclear. The CDR3 length is 13 residues. CDR1 and CDR2 from the germline V gene are SGHTA and FQGTGA. The V end lost 2 bases, the J end lost 5 bases, and 9 bases lay between the germline ends. CDR3 DNA sequence: TGTGCCAGCAGCTTATCAGATCGGGAGACCCAGTACTTC. It is translated as CASSLSDRETQYF.

The rearrangement uses TRBV5-1 and TRBJ2-7; D perhaps matches TRBD1 (5 bases). The CDR3 runs 14 residues. Trimming took 3 bases from V and 0 from J, leaving 10 bases between them. Germline assignment: CDR1 SGHRS and CDR2 YFSETQ. Here the CDR3 DNA reads TGCGCCAGCAGCTCCGGACACAGCTCCTACGAGCAGTACTTC. Its protein is CASSSGHSSYEQYF.

This chain connects TRBV7-2 to TRBJ1-3, with 12 bases fitting TRBD1. V lost 5 bases, J lost 2 bases, and 4 bases stayed unmatched. CDR3 length: 16 residues. Germline CDR1 SGHTA, CDR2 FQGNSA. CDR3: CASSAGQGAPGNTIYF. The CDR3 coding sequence is TGTGCCAGCAGCGCGGGACAGGGGGCGCCTGGAAACACCATATATTTT.

The chain has TRBV10-3 and TRBJ1-2, with D perhaps TRBD1 (5 bases). Germline assignment: CDR1 ENHRY and CDR2 SYGVKD. CDR3 length: 13 amino acids. V gave up 0 bases and J gave up 6 bases, with 8 bases separating them. The CDR3 spells CAISESVGDGYTF. CDR3 coding DNA: TGTGCCATCAGTGAGTCGGTAGGGGATGGCTACACCTTC.

V gene TRBV5-1 combines with J gene TRBJ2-7; TRBD1 matches at 9 bases. The CDR3 has 15 residues. The germline gives CDR1 SGHRS, CDR2 YFSETQ. The V and J ends lost 3 bases and 2 bases, in that order; junction bases with no gene match: 6. The CDR3 reads CASSSIDRGTYEQYF. Written as DNA, the CDR3 is TGCGCCAGCAGCTCCATAGACAGGGGGACCTACGAGCAGTACTTC.

The chain is built from TRBV14 and TRBJ1-5; D may be TRBD1 (6 bases). This CDR3 spans 13 amino acids. The germline gives CDR1 SGHDN, CDR2 FVKESK. Trimming took off 4 bases at V and 6 bases at J, with 10 bases between the two ends. The CDR3 region is CASSRDISQPQHF. In DNA form, the CDR3 reads TGTGCCAGCAGCCGGGACATAAGTCAGCCCCAGCATTTT.

The chain carries TRBV5-1 and TRBJ1-3; D gene ambiguous. The CDR3 sequence is 15 residues long. The V and J ends lost 5 bases and 0 bases respectively, with 12 bases between them. The germline gives CDR1 SGHRS, CDR2 YFSETQ. DNA of the CDR3: TGCGCCAGCAGTCCCAATGCCTACTCTGGAAACACCATATATTTT. This sequence encodes CASSPNAYSGNTIYF.

The rearrangement uses TRBV4-3 and TRBJ2-6; weak D call: TRBD1 (5 bases). V lost 2 bases and J 4 bases, leaving 9 bases between the germline ends. Germline CDR1 LGHNA, CDR2 YSLEER. The CDR3 contains 15 residues. The CDR3 sequence: CASSQKDTGANVLTF. The CDR3 DNA reads TGCGCCAGCAGCCAAAAGGACACCGGGGCCAACGTCCTGACTTTC.

This chain joins TRBV18 and TRBJ2-2; D may be TRBD1 (5 bases). The CDR3 runs to 14 residues. CDR1 is KGHSH and CDR2 is LQKENI in the germline V gene. Trimming took 5 bases from V and 2 from J, leaving 9 bases between them. Here the CDR3 reads CASSIQGNTGELFF. The CDR3 coding sequence is TGTGCCAGCTCAATCCAGGGTAACACCGGGGAGCTGTTTTTT.

V is TRBV7-9 and J is TRBJ2-3; the D is unclear. Germline assignment: CDR1 SEHNR and CDR2 FQNEAQ (reference sequence). The CDR3 covers 14 residues. V was cut by 4 bases and J by 2 bases, with 10 bases left in between. CDR3: CASSSGTFTDTQYF. CDR3 in DNA: TGTGCCAGCAGCTCTGGCACCTTCACAGATACGCAGTATTTT.